Listed below are T cell receptor beta chains from one sample, sequenced in a study of response to subunit inactivated influenza vaccine. One entry per CDR3 protein results from TCRdb running MiXCR on the RT-PCR reads. The table shows about 190,000 distinct CDR3 sequences, with around 15% occurring only once. The sample consisted of CD8+ T cells sorted from PBMCs, taken roughly 5 days after vaccination. The receptors were gathered from a man aged 45-65 years who received an inactivated influenza vaccine. Each CDR3 is given with its conserved first and last residue. A D gene is named only where the DNA matches it firmly. Clone size appears in some rows only: once, few, many, or a class for an expanded clone.

few	.	TRBV29-1	TRBJ2-7	CSVEDRAKSSYEQYF	TGCAGCGTTGAAGATAGAGCAAAGAGCTCCTACGAGCAGTACTTC
many	TRBD1	TRBV5-1	TRBJ2-7	CASSLGSPTGLFSYEQYF	TGCGCCAGCAGCTTGGGGAGCCCGACAGGGCTATTTTCCTACGAGCAGTACTTC
many	.	TRBV5-6	TRBJ1-1	CASSLGVLNTEAFF	TGTGCCAGCAGCTTGGGGGTCCTGAACACTGAAGCTTTCTTT
.	TRBD1	TRBV4-2	TRBJ1-4	CASSRGTVPEKLFF	TGTGCCAGCAGCCGGGGGACAGTACCTGAAAAACTGTTTTTT
few	.	TRBV5-6	TRBJ2-7	CANTGQPFYYEQYF	TGTGCCAACACGGGACAACCTTTTTACTACGAGCAGTACTTC
.	TRBD2	TRBV10-2	TRBJ2-7	CASSARTSGDEQYF	TGCGCCAGCAGCGCCCGGACTAGCGGCGACGAGCAGTACTTC
.	TRBD2	TRBV12-3/TRBV12-4	TRBJ2-2	CASSWTSGVTGELFF	TGTGCCAGCAGTTGGACTAGCGGGGTTACCGGGGAGCTGTTTTTT
.	.	TRBV9	TRBJ1-2	CASTQGSSNYGYTF	TGTGCCAGCACCCAGGGGTCCTCTAACTATGGCTACACCTTC
many	.	TRBV4-3	TRBJ1-3	CASSQGRASGGSGNTIYF	TGCGCCAGCAGCCAGGGCAGGGCCTCCGGCGGCTCTGGAAACACCATATATTTT
few	TRBD1	TRBV30	TRBJ2-7	CAWSHSDRFPYEQYF	TGTGCCTGGAGTCACTCGGACAGGTTCCCCTACGAGCAGTACTTC
few	.	TRBV9	TRBJ2-1	CASSVGAGVGSEQFF	TGTGCCAGCAGCGTAGGGGCAGGGGTCGGGAGCGAGCAGTTCTTC
.	.	TRBV11-2	TRBJ2-7	CASSLEFPGAYEQYF	TGTGCCAGCAGCTTAGAATTCCCAGGGGCTTACGAGCAGTACTTC
few	.	TRBV28	TRBJ1-4	CASSLYGTSNEKLFF	TGTGCCAGCAGTTTATACGGGACCTCGAATGAAAAACTGTTTTTT
many	TRBD1	TRBV24-1	TRBJ2-1	CATSETGQGGNEQFF	TGTGCCACCAGTGAAACGGGACAGGGAGGTAATGAGCAGTTCTTC
.	.	TRBV30	TRBJ2-7	CAWRVGGYEQYF	TGTGCCTGGAGGGTAGGGGGCTACGAGCAGTACTTC
.	.	TRBV6-6	TRBJ2-3	CATWGTDTQYF	TGTGCCACCTGGGGTACAGATACGCAGTATTTT
few	TRBD2	TRBV29-1	TRBJ2-1	CSDGGVFNEQFF	TGCAGCGATGGGGGGGTCTTTAATGAGCAGTTCTTC
few	.	TRBV30	TRBJ1-2	CAWEGVGYTF	TGTGCCTGGGAGGGAGTAGGCTACACCTTC
.	.	TRBV11-2	TRBJ2-1	CASSPPLDF	TGTGCCAGCAGCCCCCCCCTGGATTTC
.	.	TRBV2	TRBJ2-1	CASSEALANRDEQFF	TGTGCCAGCAGTGAAGCATTAGCGAACCGGGATGAGCAGTTCTTC
.	.	TRBV7-2	TRBJ1-4	CASSFSGSVEKLFF	TGTGCCAGCAGCTTTTCAGGGTCGGTTGAAAAACTGTTTTTT
.	TRBD1	TRBV27	TRBJ2-7	CASSLAVVGQGLGYEQYF	TGTGCCAGCAGTTTAGCGGTTGTGGGACAGGGGTTGGGCTACGAGCAGTACTTC
few	TRBD1	TRBV6-1	TRBJ2-7	CASSRGRGQAYEQYF	TGTGCCAGCAGCCGGGGCAGGGGACAGGCGTACGAGCAGTACTTC
.	.	TRBV11-2	TRBJ2-3	CASSPTRRDTQYF	TGTGCCAGCAGCCCCACTAGACGGGATACGCAGTATTTT